A single T cell receptor beta chain is shown here with its context. Its antigen is as yet unknown. Trimming stripped 6 bases from V and 9 bases from J, with 23 bases between. There are 15 residues in the CDR3. The germline V gene has CDR1 SGHDN and CDR2 FVKESK. This specimen comes from a study of tumor-infiltrating lymphocytes in localized non-small cell lung cancer. About the study: Resected tumor was paired with non-adjacent uninvolved lung from the same patient.

Profiled with immunoSEQ multiplex PCR; TCRdb holds only in-frame clones, not every one. Counted here are about 15,000 clones, under 75% occurring once; the ten biggest clones make up approximately 6%. Findings of the study overall: Only some patients had TCR sequencing, depending on available tissue. Immunotypes IM1 and IM2 had similar TCR-derived T-cell fractions.

This clonotype was obtained from a human donor with non-small cell lung cancer. The sample was lung tumor tissue. This chain connects TRBV14 to TRBJ1-2, with TRBD1 as a possible D gene (6 bases). Written as DNA, the CDR3 is TGTGCCAGCAGAAACCGACAGGACCTCAACGGGAGCTACACCTTC. Its translation: CASRNRQDLNGSYTF.